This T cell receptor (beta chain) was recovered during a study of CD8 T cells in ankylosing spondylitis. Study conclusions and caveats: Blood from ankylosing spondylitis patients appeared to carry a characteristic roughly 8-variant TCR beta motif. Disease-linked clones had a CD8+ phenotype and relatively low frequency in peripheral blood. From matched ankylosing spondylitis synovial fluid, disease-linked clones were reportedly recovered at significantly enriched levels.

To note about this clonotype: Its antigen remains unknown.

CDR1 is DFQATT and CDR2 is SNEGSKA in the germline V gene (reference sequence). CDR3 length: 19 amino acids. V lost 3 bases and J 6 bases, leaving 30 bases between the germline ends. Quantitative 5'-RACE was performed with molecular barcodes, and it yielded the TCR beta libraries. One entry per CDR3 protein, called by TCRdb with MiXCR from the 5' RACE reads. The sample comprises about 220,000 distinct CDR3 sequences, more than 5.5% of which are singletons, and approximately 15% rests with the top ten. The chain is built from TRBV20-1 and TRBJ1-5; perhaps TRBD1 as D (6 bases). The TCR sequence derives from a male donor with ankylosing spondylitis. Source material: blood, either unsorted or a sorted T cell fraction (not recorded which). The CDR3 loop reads CSASFGGLWATGTSQPQHF. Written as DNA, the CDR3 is TGCAGTGCTAGCTTCGGGGGGCTGTGGGCAACGGGGACCTCTCAGCCCCAGCATTTT.